These 10 T cell receptor beta chains were sequenced from one sample in a study of graft-versus-host responses after intestinal transplantation (dated by TCRdb to the early 2020s). Library generation was performed with the immunoSEQ multiplex PCR assay. This is the immuneACCESS table as TCRdb keeps it, with only in-frame sequences that have V and J called. A part of the clones is gone; compared with another copy, unresolved V genes explain less than half, and the rest is unexplained. The sample yields some 22,000 clones; roughly two fifths were counted once. Of the sample, around 1.6% falls within the top ten clones. In the paper's terms, the time point label means: cells obtained before transplantation from donor or recipient. Mixed lymphocyte reactions plated approximately 200,000 CFSE-labeled pre-transplant responders with approximately 200,000 irradiated violet-dye-labeled stimulators and were cultured for about six days.

The sample consisted of alloreactive CD8+ T cells from a mixed lymphocyte reaction culture, taken before intestinal transplant. Per the publication, the cell subset or site label means: CFSE-low proliferating T cells sorted from roughly 6-day pre-transplant mixed lymphocyte reaction (GvH or HvG direction). These receptors all come from a human patient who received an intestinal transplant.

This clone was counted between two and nine times. V and J are TRBV6-5 and TRBJ2-7, with D possibly being TRBD1 (6 bases). The CDR3 has 14 residues. Germline values: CDR1 MNHEY, CDR2 SVGAGI. V lost 5 bases to trimming and J lost 3 bases, with 14 bases between them. CDR3 coding DNA: TGTGCCAGCAGTGAAGAACAGGGTGGCTACGAGCAGTACTTC. Encoded protein: CASSEEQGGYEQYF.

This clone appeared a single time. This chain uses TRBV27 with TRBJ2-7; D possibly corresponds to TRBD1 (6 bases). The CDR3 is 16 amino acids. V was pared by 3 bases and J by 3 bases, with 18 bases between. Germline assignment: CDR1 MNHEY and CDR2 SMNVEV (reference sequence). DNA for the CDR3: TGTGCCAGCAGTTTGCTGGGGGCTAATAAAGGCTACGAGCAGTACTTC. It specifies CASSLLGANKGYEQYF.

By share, this clone ranks as medium-sized (0.01 to 0.1%). The chain employs TRBV6-5 and TRBJ1-2; D might be TRBD1 (5 bases). The CDR3 contains 13 residues. Germline V gene data show CDR1 as MNHEY and CDR2 as SVGAGI. The V gene lost 5 bases and the J gene lost 5 bases, with 12 bases spanning the gap. This CDR3 reads CASSKRGGYGYTF. Here the CDR3 DNA reads TGTGCCAGCAGTAAAAGGGGTGGATATGGCTACACCTTC.

This clone counts as medium-sized. The chain recombines TRBV21-1 with TRBJ1-5; whether TRBD1, the table's D call, matches the DNA was not checked. TRBV21-1 is a known pseudogene. The CDR3 spans 14 residues. The CDR3 DNA reads TGTGCCAGCAGTTCCAGGGGATCAAATCAGCCCCAGCATTTT. This encodes CASSSRGSNQPQHF.

This clone was detected only a few times. V and J are TRBV29-1 and TRBJ2-7; the match to TRBD1 covers 7 bases. The CDR3 loop spans 12 amino acids. The V segment lost 5 bases and the J segment 0 bases; nucleotides outside the gene matches: 1. Germline loops: CDR1 SQVTM, CDR2 ANQGSEA. The CDR3 coding sequence is TGCAGCGTTCCAGGGGGCTCCTACGAGCAGTACTTC. Residues: CSVPGGSYEQYF.

The rearrangement uses TRBV6-1 and TRBJ1-1; no definite D call. V lost 6 bases and J 6 bases, leaving 8 bases between the germline ends. The length of the CDR3 is 11 residues. Germline CDR1 is MNHNS and CDR2 is SASEGT. CDR3 bases: TGTGCCAGCAGCGTAGGGCCTGAAGCTTTCTTT. The encoded protein is CASSVGPEAFF.

The chain has TRBV19 and TRBJ2-3; no definite D call. The germline gives CDR1 LNHDA, CDR2 SQIVND (reference sequence). The CDR3 consists of 14 residues. With 6 bases removed from V and 1 base from J, the gap between germline ends came to 11 bases. CDR3 loop: CASSLTWGTDTQYF. The CDR3 DNA reads as TGTGCCAGTAGCTTAACCTGGGGCACAGATACGCAGTATTTT.

This clone was recorded a few times. The chain recombines TRBV7-8 with TRBJ2-7, with 9 nucleotides matching TRBD1. Germline loops: CDR1 SGHVS, CDR2 FQNEAQ. Unmatched junction bases numbered 3, after V lost 6 bases and J lost 3 bases. The CDR3 runs 13 residues. The CDR3 reads CASRDRGSYEQYF. CDR3 bases: TGTGCCAGCAGGGACAGGGGAAGCTACGAGCAGTACTTC.

The chain employs TRBV6-1 and TRBJ1-4, with D possibly being TRBD1 (6 bases). Deletions cut 4 bases from V and 4 bases from J, with 13 bases between. The V gene's germline CDR1 is MNHNS and CDR2 SASEGT. The CDR3 consists of 15 residues. CDR3 in DNA: TGTGCCAGCAGTGGACAGGCGAGGGGTAATGAAAAACTGTTTTTT. Translation: CASSGQARGNEKLFF.

The chain couples TRBV10-2 to TRBJ2-7; a weak D match, TRBD1 (6 bases). The CDR3 covers 13 residues. CDR1 WSHSY and CDR2 SAAADI come from the germline V gene. V lost 7 bases to trimming and J lost 4 bases, with 14 bases between them. CDR3 amino acids: CASISDGTYEQYF. In DNA form, the CDR3 reads TGCGCCAGCATCTCGGACGGGACATACGAGCAGTACTTC.